What follows are 20 T cell receptor beta chains derived from one specimen sequenced in a study of PD-L1 blockade in urothelial cancer. This table comes from immunoSEQ multiplex PCR, and its TCRdb copy is limited to in-frame clones, with some not included. In the table there are roughly 63,000 clones, around 86% of which are singletons. Time point described: pretreatment peripheral blood. The sample was PBMCs, taken around atezolizumab (anti-PD-L1) treatment. The receptors stem from a man in his 70s with urothelial cancer.

The rearrangement uses TRBV7-3 and TRBJ1-1; D uncertain. Deletions cut 7 bases from V and 5 bases from J, with 5 bases between. This CDR3 comprises 10 residues. The germline V gene encodes CDR1 SGHTA and CDR2 FQGTGA. The CDR3 nucleotides read TGTGCCAGCAATCAAACTGAAGCTTTCTTT. Amino acid sequence: CASNQTEAFF.

The genes are TRBV19 and TRBJ2-3; the D gene is possibly TRBD2 (5 bases). The length of the CDR3 is 17 residues. CDR1 is LNHDA, CDR2 SQIVND, per germline (reference sequence). With 6 bases removed from V and 1 base from J, the gap between germline ends came to 20 bases. CDR3 in DNA: TGTGCCAGTAGCCTTAAGGGCGCACTAGTCGGCACAGATACGCAGTATTTT. Translating gives CASSLKGALVGTDTQYF. The variable domain in full, completed from reference TRBV19 and TRBJ2-3, reads DGGITQSPKYLFRKEGQNVTLSCEQNLNHDAMYWYRQDPGQGLRLIYYSQIVNDFQKGDIAEGYSVSREKKESFPLTVTSAQKNPTAFYLCASSLKGALVGTDTQYFGPGTRLTVL.

This chain connects TRBV7-9 to TRBJ1-1; D is perhaps TRBD1 (6 bases). With 5 bases removed from V and 1 base from J, the gap between germline ends came to 11 bases. The germline CDR1 and CDR2 sequences are SEHNR and FQNEAQ (reference sequence). The CDR3 sequence is 14 residues long. The CDR3 region has the DNA TGTGCCAGCAGCATACAGGGTCGGAACACTGAAGCTTTCTTT. This codes for CASSIQGRNTEAFF.

This chain joins TRBV7-9 and TRBJ2-2; D is possibly TRBD1 (5 bases). The germline gives CDR1 SEHNR, CDR2 FQNEAQ (reference sequence). The CDR3 contains 14 residues. Trimming took off 7 bases at V and 3 bases at J, with 12 bases between the two ends. The CDR3: CASTQDLYTGELFF. The CDR3 nucleotides are TGTGCCAGCACACAGGATCTCTACACCGGGGAGCTGTTTTTT. The full variable domain, in which reference TRBV7-9 and TRBJ2-2 provide the parts outside the CDR3, is DTGVSQNPRHKITKRGQNVTFRCDPISEHNRLYWYRQTLGQGPEFLTYFQNEAQLEKSRLLSDRFSAERPKGSFSTLEIQRTEQGDSAMYLCASTQDLYTGELFFGEGSRLTVL.

The chain is built from TRBV6-6 and TRBJ1-4, with no clear D. Germline assignment: CDR1 MNHNY and CDR2 SVGAGI (reference sequence). This CDR3 comprises 13 residues. The ends were cut back, 4 bases at V and 7 bases at J, with 10 bases in the middle. The chain's CDR3 is CASSWQEGEKLFF. In nucleotides, the CDR3 is TGTGCCAGCAGTTGGCAGGAAGGTGAAAAACTGTTTTTT.

The chain links TRBV27 to TRBJ2-7, with a weak D call TRBD2 (6 bases). This CDR3 region has 16 residues. Germline assignment: CDR1 MNHEY and CDR2 SMNVEV (reference sequence). Trimming removed 4 bases at V and 3 bases at J, with 19 bases between. For the CDR3, the DNA is TGTGCCAGCAGTTCGCAAAAGGAGGGTTGGGGCTACGAGCAGTACTTC. Encoded protein: CASSSQKEGWGYEQYF.

The V and J genes are TRBV28 and TRBJ2-3; D possibly corresponds to TRBD2 (6 bases). With 2 bases removed from V and 4 bases from J, the gap between germline ends came to 19 bases. Germline assignment: CDR1 MDHEN and CDR2 SYDVKM. The CDR3 extends over 17 amino acids. The CDR3 coding sequence is TGTGCCAGCAGTTTAATCGGGAGTGGGTTAATGGCAGATACGCAGTATTTT. This codes for CASSLIGSGLMADTQYF.

The rearrangement uses TRBV6-5 and TRBJ2-7; D not certain. V dropped 0 bases and J dropped 2 bases, with 11 bases sitting between them. Germline CDR1 MNHEY, CDR2 SVGAGI. This CDR3 is 15 amino acids long. CDR3 in DNA: TGTGCCAGCAGTTACTCGATCGTCGGTACCTACGAGCAGTACTTC. This codes for CASSYSIVGTYEQYF.

The gene calls are TRBV29-1 and TRBJ2-3, with D maybe TRBD2 (5 bases). The CDR3 has 13 residues. Trimming pared 3 bases from V and 2 bases from J, leaving 9 bases between. Germline CDR1 reads SQVTM; CDR2 reads ANQGSEA. The CDR3 sequence: CSVDEGFTDTQYF. The DNA of the CDR3 is TGCAGCGTTGACGAGGGATTCACAGATACGCAGTATTTT.

The rearrangement joins TRBV7-2 to TRBJ2-2, with D maybe TRBD2 (5 bases). Trimming pared 6 bases from V and 8 bases from J, leaving 10 bases between. Germline V CDR1 and CDR2: SGHTA, FQGNSA. The length of the CDR3 is 12 residues. The CDR3: CASSLRGGELFF. CDR3 nucleotides: TGTGCCAGCAGTCTCCGGGGAGGGGAGCTGTTTTTT. The variable domain in full, with the rest retrieved from reference TRBV7-2 and TRBJ2-2, is GAGVSQSPSNKVTEKGKDVELRCDPISGHTALYWYRQSLGQGLEFLIYFQGNSAPDKSGLPSDRFSAERTGGSVSTLTIQRTQQEDSAVYLCASSLRGGELFFGEGSRLTVL.

The chain links TRBV5-5 to TRBJ1-5; TRBD1 agrees at 7 bases. In germline, CDR1 is SGHKS, CDR2 YYEKEE (reference sequence). With 5 bases clipped from V and 1 base from J, the junction kept 6 bases outside the gene matches. This CDR3 is 15 amino acids long. The CDR3 loop is CASSVGGPSNQPQHF. Here the CDR3 DNA reads TGTGCCAGCAGTGTAGGGGGCCCCAGCAATCAGCCCCAGCATTTT. The full variable domain, with the rest looked up from reference TRBV5-5 and TRBJ1-5, is DAGVTQSPTHLIKTRGQQVTLRCSPISGHKSVSWYQQVLGQGPQFIFQYYEKEERGRGNFPDRFSARQFPNYSSELNVNALLLGDSALYLCASSVGGPSNQPQHFGDGTRLSIL.

The chain joins TRBV11-2 to TRBJ2-5, with unresolved D. The germline V gene has CDR1 SGHAT and CDR2 FQNNGV. The V end lost 0 bases, the J end lost 4 bases, and 9 bases lay between the germline ends. The CDR3 runs 14 residues. The CDR3 sequence is CASSLDLTAETQYF. CDR3 coding DNA: TGTGCCAGCAGCTTAGATCTTACAGCAGAGACCCAGTACTTC.

The V and J genes are TRBV27 and TRBJ2-1; tentatively, D is TRBD2 (6 bases). CDR1 and CDR2 (germline): MNHEY, SMNVEV (reference sequence). V was cut by 1 base and J by 9 bases, with 13 bases left in between. This CDR3 contains 14 residues. CDR3 DNA sequence: TGTGCCAGCAGTTTATACCCCGCGCGGGGTGAGCAGTTCTTC. Translating it yields CASSLYPARGEQFF.

This sequence joins TRBV12-5 and TRBJ2-1, with 12 bases that match TRBD2. Germline CDR1 is LGHNT and CDR2 is FRNRAP. The trim removed 2 bases at V and 4 bases at J, leaving 6 bases unmatched. CDR3 length equals 17 residues. The chain's CDR3 is CASGLNPTSGSYNEQFF. Here the CDR3 DNA reads TGTGCTAGTGGTTTGAACCCGACTAGCGGGAGTTACAATGAGCAGTTCTTC.

The J gene is TRBJ1-4, the V gene TRBV5-4; D unclear. V was pared by 0 bases and J by 6 bases, with 12 bases between. The CDR3 is made up of 15 amino acids. Germline CDR1 reads SGHNT; CDR2 reads YYREEE (reference sequence). CDR3 sequence (DNA): TGTGCCAGCAGCTTGGGGGGTGCCGGGGATGAAAAACTGTTTTTT. It is translated as CASSLGGAGDEKLFF.

This clone was detected only once. This rearrangement joins TRBV5-5 to TRBJ2-2; TRBD2 matches 9 bases. Trimming cost V 0 bases and J 8 bases; bases outside gene matches: 17. This CDR3 is 19 amino acids long. The V gene's germline CDR1 is SGHKS and CDR2 YYEKEE (reference sequence). The CDR3 coding sequence is TGTGCCAGCAGCTTGGATTTAGCGGGAGCTAGTAGTAGTACTGGGGAGCTGTTTTTT. It specifies CASSLDLAGASSSTGELFF. The full variable domain, in which reference TRBV5-5 and TRBJ2-2 provide the parts outside the CDR3, is DAGVTQSPTHLIKTRGQQVTLRCSPISGHKSVSWYQQVLGQGPQFIFQYYEKEERGRGNFPDRFSARQFPNYSSELNVNALLLGDSALYLCASSLDLAGASSSTGELFFGEGSRLTVL.

The genes are TRBV4-1 and TRBJ1-4; D gene unclear. The CDR3 spans 13 residues. CDR1 is MGHRA and CDR2 is YSYEKL in the germline V gene. V lost 0 bases to trimming and J lost 11 bases, with 10 bases between them. The CDR3 loop reads CASSQEGWRKLFF. Written as DNA, the CDR3 is TGCGCCAGCAGCCAAGAGGGATGGAGGAAACTGTTTTTT.

The CDR3 loop is CASRVVPTDTQYF. DNA for the CDR3: TGCGCCAGCAGGGTAGTCCCCACAGATACGCAGTATTTT. The chain employs TRBV5-1 and TRBJ2-3; no definite D call. Germline-derived CDR1 and CDR2 are SGHRS and YFSETQ. The germline V and J ends were trimmed by 5 bases and 2 bases, with 9 bases remaining between them. The length of the CDR3 is 13 residues.

J is TRBJ1-1 and V is TRBV7-2; possible D gene TRBD1, 5 bases. V was clipped by 2 bases and J by 4 bases, with 14 bases between them. The CDR3 is made up of 15 amino acids. Germline V gene data show CDR1 as SGHTA and CDR2 as FQGNSA. DNA of the CDR3: TGTGCCAGCAGCTTATTGGGTGGACACGTCACTGAAGCTTTCTTT. This codes for CASSLLGGHVTEAFF.

The genes are TRBV6-1 and TRBJ2-7, with D maybe TRBD2 (5 bases). The germline V gene has CDR1 MNHNS and CDR2 SASEGT. The CDR3 runs to 16 residues. The V gene lost 0 bases and the J gene lost 3 bases, with 15 bases spanning the gap. The DNA for the CDR3 is TGTGCCAGCAGTGAAGCGCCGGCGACTAATTACTACGAGCAGTACTTC. It codes for CASSEAPATNYYEQYF.